This TCR beta chain originates from a study of cytomegalovirus exposure and HLA in healthy donors. Regarding the study as a whole: There were over 150 TCR beta chains listed as cytomegalovirus-associated. The HLA-A and HLA-B alleles of most subjects were reportedly predicted accurately from TCR beta sequences. In vitro data verified a few CMV-associated chains as specific for CMV antigens.

Worth noting for this clone: Its target is not known.

The length of the CDR3 is 16 residues. CDR1 SGHRS and CDR2 YFSETQ come from the germline V gene. V lost 5 bases and J lost 0; bases outside the gene matches: 7. PCR used 60 Vbeta primers and 13 Jbeta primers. The table came from immunoSEQ multiplex PCR; TCRdb's copy has only in-frame clones and leaves some out. The table lists 150,000 to 170,000 clones, approximately 80% of them singletons. The clonotype originates from a woman aged 40 to 50 in good health and CMV-seropositive. The sequencing sample was made of PBMCs. The chain recombines TRBV5-1 with TRBJ1-1; TRBD1 agrees at 10 bases. Here the CDR3 reads CASSPGTGAMNTEAFF. The DNA of the CDR3 is TGCGCCAGCAGTCCCGGGACAGGGGCTATGAACACTGAAGCTTTCTTT.